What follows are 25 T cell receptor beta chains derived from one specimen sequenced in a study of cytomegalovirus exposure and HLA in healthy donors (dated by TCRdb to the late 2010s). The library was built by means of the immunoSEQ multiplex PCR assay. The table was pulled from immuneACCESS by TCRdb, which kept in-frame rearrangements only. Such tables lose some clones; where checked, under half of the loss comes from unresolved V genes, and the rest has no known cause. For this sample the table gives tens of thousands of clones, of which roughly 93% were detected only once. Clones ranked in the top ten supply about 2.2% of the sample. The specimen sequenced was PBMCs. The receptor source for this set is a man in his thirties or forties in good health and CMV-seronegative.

This CDR3 is CASSFLLTSAINQETQYF. The DNA of the CDR3 is TGTGCCAGCAGTTTCTTGTTAACTAGCGCCATCAACCAAGAGACCCAGTACTTC. The chain carries TRBV28 and TRBJ2-5, with 7 nucleotides matching TRBD2. The ends lost 3 bases at V and 0 bases at J; junction bases unmatched: 13. Per the germline V gene, CDR1 is MDHEN and CDR2 is SYDVKM. CDR3 length: 18 residues.

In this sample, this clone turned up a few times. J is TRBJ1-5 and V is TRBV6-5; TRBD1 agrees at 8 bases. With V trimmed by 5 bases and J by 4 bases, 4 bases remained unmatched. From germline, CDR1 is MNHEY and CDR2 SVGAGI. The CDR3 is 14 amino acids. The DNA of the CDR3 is TGTGCCAGCAGTATGGGACAGGAGAATCAGCCCCAGCATTTT. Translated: CASSMGQENQPQHF.

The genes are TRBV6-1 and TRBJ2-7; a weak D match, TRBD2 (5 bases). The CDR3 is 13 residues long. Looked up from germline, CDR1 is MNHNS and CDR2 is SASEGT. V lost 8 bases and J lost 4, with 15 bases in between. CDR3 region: CASGRQIGYEQYF. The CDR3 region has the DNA TGTGCCAGCGGGAGACAAATCGGGTACGAGCAGTACTTC.

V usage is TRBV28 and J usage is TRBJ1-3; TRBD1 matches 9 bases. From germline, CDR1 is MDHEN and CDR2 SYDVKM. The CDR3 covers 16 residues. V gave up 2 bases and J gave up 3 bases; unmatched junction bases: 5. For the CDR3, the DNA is TGTGCCAGCAGTTTAGGGACAGGGCTTGGTGGAAACACCATATATTTT. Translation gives CASSLGTGLGGNTIYF.

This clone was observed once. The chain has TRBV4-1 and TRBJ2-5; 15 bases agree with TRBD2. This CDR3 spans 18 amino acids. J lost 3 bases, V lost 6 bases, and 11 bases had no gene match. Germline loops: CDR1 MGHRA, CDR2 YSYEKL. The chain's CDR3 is CASSQARGLAGGEETQYF. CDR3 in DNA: TGCGCCAGCAGTCAGGCCAGGGGACTAGCGGGAGGTGAAGAGACCCAGTACTTC.

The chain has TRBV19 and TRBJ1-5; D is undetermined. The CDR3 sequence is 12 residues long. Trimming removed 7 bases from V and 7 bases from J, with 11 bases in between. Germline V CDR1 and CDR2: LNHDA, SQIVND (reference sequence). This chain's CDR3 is CASNLREQPQHF. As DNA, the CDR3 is TGTGCCAGTAATTTACGGGAGCAGCCCCAGCATTTT. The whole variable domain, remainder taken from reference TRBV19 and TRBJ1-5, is DGGITQSPKYLFRKEGQNVTLSCEQNLNHDAMYWYRQDPGQGLRLIYYSQIVNDFQKGDIAEGYSVSREKKESFPLTVTSAQKNPTAFYLCASNLREQPQHFGDGTRLSIL.

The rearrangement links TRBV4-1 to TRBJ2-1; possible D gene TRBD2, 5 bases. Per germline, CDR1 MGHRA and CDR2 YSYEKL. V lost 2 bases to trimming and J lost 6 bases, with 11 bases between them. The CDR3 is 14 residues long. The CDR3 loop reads CASSQPSGSNEQFF. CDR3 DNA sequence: TGCGCCAGCAGCCAACCCTCGGGAAGCAATGAGCAGTTCTTC.

CDR3 in amino acids: CASSDNQAYEQYF. The CDR3 DNA follows: TGTGCCAGCTCAGACAACCAAGCCTACGAGCAGTACTTC. V and J are TRBV18 and TRBJ2-7; D remains ambiguous. This CDR3 comprises 13 residues. Trimming left V 5 bases short and J 2 bases short, with 10 bases between. Looked up from germline, CDR1 is KGHSH and CDR2 is LQKENI.

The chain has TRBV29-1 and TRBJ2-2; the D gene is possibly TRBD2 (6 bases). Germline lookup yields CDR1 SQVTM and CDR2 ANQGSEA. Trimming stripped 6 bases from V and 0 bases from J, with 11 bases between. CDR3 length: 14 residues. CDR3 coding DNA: TGCAGCGTCTCCGGGACTTCGAACACCGGGGAGCTGTTTTTT. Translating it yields CSVSGTSNTGELFF.

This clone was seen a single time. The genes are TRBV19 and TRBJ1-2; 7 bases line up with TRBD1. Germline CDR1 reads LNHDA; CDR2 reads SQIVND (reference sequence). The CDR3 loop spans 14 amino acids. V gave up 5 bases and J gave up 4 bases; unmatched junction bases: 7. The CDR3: CASSVQGTRYGYTF. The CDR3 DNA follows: TGTGCCAGTAGTGTACAGGGGACTCGCTATGGCTACACCTTC.

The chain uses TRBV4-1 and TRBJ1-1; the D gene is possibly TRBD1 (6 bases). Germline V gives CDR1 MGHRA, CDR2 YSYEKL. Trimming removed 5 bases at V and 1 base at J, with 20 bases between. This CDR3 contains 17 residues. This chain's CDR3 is CASSAISHPTGNTEAFF. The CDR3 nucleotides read TGCGCCAGCAGCGCAATATCCCACCCGACAGGGAACACTGAAGCTTTCTTT.

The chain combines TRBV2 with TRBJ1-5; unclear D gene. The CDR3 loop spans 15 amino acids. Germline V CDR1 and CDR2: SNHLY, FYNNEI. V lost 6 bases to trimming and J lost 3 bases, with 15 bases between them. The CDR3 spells CASRAPGGNNQPQHF. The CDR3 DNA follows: TGTGCCAGCAGGGCGCCGGGAGGGAACAATCAGCCCCAGCATTTT.

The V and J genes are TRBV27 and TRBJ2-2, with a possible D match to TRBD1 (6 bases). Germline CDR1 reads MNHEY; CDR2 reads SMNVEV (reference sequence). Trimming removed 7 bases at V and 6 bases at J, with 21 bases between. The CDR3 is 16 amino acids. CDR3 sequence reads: CASTLGGARGAGELFF. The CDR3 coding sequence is TGTGCCAGCACCCTGGGTGGTGCCAGGGGCGCCGGGGAGCTGTTTTTT.

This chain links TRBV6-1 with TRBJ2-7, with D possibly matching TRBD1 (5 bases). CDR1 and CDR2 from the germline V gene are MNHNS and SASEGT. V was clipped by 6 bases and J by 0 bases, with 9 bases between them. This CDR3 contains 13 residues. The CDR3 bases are TGTGCCAGCAGCCAAGGGGCCTCCTACGAGCAGTACTTC. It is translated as CASSQGASYEQYF.

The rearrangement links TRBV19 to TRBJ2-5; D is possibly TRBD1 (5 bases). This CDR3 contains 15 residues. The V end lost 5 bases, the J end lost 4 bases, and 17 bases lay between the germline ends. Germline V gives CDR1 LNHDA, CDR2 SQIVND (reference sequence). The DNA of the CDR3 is TGTGCCAGTAGTCTAAGGGGCCAGAGAGGAGAGACCCAGTACTTC. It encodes CASSLRGQRGETQYF. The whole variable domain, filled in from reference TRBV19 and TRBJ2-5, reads DGGITQSPKYLFRKEGQNVTLSCEQNLNHDAMYWYRQDPGQGLRLIYYSQIVNDFQKGDIAEGYSVSREKKESFPLTVTSAQKNPTAFYLCASSLRGQRGETQYFGPGTRLLVL.

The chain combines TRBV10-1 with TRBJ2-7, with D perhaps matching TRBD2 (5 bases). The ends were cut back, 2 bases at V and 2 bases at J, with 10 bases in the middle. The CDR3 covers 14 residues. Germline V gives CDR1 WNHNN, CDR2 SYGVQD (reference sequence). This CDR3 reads CASSEGSATYEQYF. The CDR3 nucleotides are TGCGCCAGCAGTGAGGGGAGTGCAACCTACGAGCAGTACTTC.

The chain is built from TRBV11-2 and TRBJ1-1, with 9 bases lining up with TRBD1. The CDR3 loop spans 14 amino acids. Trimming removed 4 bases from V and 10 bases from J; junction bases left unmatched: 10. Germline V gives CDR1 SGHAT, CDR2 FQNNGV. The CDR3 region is CASSSGQGQGVAFF. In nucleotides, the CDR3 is TGTGCCAGCAGCTCAGGCCAGGGACAGGGTGTAGCTTTCTTT.

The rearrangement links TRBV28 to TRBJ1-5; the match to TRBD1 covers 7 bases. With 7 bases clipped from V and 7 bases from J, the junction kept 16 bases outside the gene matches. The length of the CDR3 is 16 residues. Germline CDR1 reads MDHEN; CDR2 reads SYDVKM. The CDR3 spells CASTSYGTDLGQPQHF. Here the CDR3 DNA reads TGTGCCAGCACCTCATATGGGACAGACCTGGGCCAGCCCCAGCATTTT.

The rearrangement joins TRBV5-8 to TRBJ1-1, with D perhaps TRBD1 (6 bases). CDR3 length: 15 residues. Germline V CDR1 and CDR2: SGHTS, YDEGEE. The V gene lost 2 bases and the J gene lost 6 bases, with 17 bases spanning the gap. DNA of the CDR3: TGTGCCAGCAGCTTAGAGCAGGGGAATGCGGCTGAAGCTTTCTTT. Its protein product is CASSLEQGNAAEAFF. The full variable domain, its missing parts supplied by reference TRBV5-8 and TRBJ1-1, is EAGVTQSPTHLIKTRGQQATLRCSPISGHTSVYWYQQALGLGLQFLLWYDEGEERNRGNFPPRFSGRQFPNYSSELNVNALELEDSALYLCASSLEQGNAAEAFFGQGTRLTVV.

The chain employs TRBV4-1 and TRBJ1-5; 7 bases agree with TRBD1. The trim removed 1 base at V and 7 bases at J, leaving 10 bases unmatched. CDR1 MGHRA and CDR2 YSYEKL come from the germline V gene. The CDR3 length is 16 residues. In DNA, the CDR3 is TGCGCCAGCAGCCAAGGACTTAGGGGGCAGGGGCAGCCCCAGCATTTT. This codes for CASSQGLRGQGQPQHF.

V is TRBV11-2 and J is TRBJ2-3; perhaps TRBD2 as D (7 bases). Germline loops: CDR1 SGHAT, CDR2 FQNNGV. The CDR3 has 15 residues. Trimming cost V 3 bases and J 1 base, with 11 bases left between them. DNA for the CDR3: TGTGCCAGCAGCTTTAGGGGGGGACGCACAGATACGCAGTATTTT. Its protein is CASSFRGGRTDTQYF.

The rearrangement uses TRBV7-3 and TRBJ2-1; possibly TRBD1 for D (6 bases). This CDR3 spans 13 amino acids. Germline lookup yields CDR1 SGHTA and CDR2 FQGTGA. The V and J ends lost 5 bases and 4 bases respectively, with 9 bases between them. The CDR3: CASSPGQYNEQFF. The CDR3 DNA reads TGTGCCAGCAGCCCCGGACAGTACAATGAGCAGTTCTTC.

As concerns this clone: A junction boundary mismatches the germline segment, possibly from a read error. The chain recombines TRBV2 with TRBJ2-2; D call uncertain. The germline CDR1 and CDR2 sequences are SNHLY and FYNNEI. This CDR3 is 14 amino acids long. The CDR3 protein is CASREVGATGELFF. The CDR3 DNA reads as TGTGCCAGCAGAGAAGTCGGAGCAACCGGGGAGCTGTTTTTT.

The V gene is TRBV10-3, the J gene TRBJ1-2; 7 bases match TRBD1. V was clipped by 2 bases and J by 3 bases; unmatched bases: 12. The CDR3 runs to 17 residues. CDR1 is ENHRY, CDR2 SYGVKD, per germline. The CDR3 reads CAISEPRTDRAHYGYTF. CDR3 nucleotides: TGTGCCATCAGTGAGCCACGTACCGACAGGGCTCACTATGGCTACACCTTC.

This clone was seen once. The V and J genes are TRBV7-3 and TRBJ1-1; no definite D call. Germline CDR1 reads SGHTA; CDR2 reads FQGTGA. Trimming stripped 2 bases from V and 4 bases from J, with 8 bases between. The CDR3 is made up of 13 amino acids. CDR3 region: CASSLQQSTEAFF. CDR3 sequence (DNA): TGTGCCAGCAGCTTACAACAGTCCACTGAAGCTTTCTTT. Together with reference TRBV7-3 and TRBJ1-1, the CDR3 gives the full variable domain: GAGVSQTPSNKVTEKGKYVELRCDPISGHTALYWYRQSLGQGPEFLIYFQGTGAADDSGLPNDRFFAVRPEGSVSTLKIQRTERGDSAVYLCASSLQQSTEAFFGQGTRLTVV.